A single sample is the source of the 21 T cell receptor beta chains below, sequenced in a study of long-term antiretroviral therapy in people with HIV. Run at survey level, the immunoSEQ assay was version v3.0. The protocol was immunoSEQ multiplex PCR, while the TCRdb copy is restricted to in-frame clones and leaves out a portion. The repertoire holds about 22,000 clones, with around 85% as singletons. The starting material was unsorted PBMCs, obtained roughly 4 years after starting antiretroviral therapy. The receptor source for this set is a man between 18 and 35 years old with HIV.

This clone was seen a single time. This chain joins TRBV10-3 and TRBJ2-3; D may match TRBD1 or TRBD2 (6 bases each). The CDR3 sequence is 14 residues long. CDR1 and CDR2 (germline): ENHRY, SYGVKD. Trimming cost V 11 bases and J 4 bases, with 19 bases left between them. In DNA, the CDR3 is TGTGCCTCTTCCGGGGGCAGTAATGCAGATACGCAGTATTTT. Translated: CASSGGSNADTQYF.

Here the CDR3 reads CASSEAGTSIYNEQFF. The CDR3 DNA reads TGTGCCAGCAGTGAAGCGGGGACTAGCATCTACAATGAGCAGTTCTTC. V usage is TRBV2 and J usage is TRBJ2-1; 9 bases are shared with TRBD2. This CDR3 comprises 16 residues. With 0 bases clipped from V and 3 bases from J, the junction kept 3 bases outside the gene matches. CDR1 is SNHLY and CDR2 is FYNNEI in the germline V gene.

The V and J genes are TRBV5-1 and TRBJ1-2; possibly TRBD1 for D (6 bases). Looked up from germline, CDR1 is SGHRS and CDR2 is YFSETQ. Trimming left V 4 bases short and J 2 bases short, with 15 bases between. The CDR3 runs to 15 residues. For the CDR3, the DNA is TGCGCCAGCAGCAACGACGCTACAGGGAACTATGGCTACACCTTC. Translated: CASSNDATGNYGYTF.

The chain couples TRBV10-2 to TRBJ2-1; TRBD1 matches 10 bases. Germline assignment: CDR1 WSHSY and CDR2 SAAADI. The junction had 1 base not matched to a gene; V was cut back by 4 bases and J by 7 bases. This CDR3 has 13 residues. This CDR3 is CASSGTGGNEQFF. In nucleotides, the CDR3 is TGCGCCAGCAGTGGGACAGGGGGTAATGAGCAGTTCTTC.

The chain uses TRBV6-1 and TRBJ2-7, with a tentative D call TRBD1 (6 bases). Trimming pared 4 bases from V and 2 bases from J, leaving 15 bases between. CDR3 size: 15 residues. The germline V gene encodes CDR1 MNHNS and CDR2 SASEGT. CDR3 sequence reads: CASSGLRDTAYEQYV. CDR3 DNA: TGTGCCAGCAGTGGACTCCGGGACACTGCCTACGAGCAGTACGTC.

The chain employs TRBV12-5 and TRBJ1-1; D gene uncertain. Germline V CDR1 and CDR2: LGHNT, FRNRAP. With 9 bases removed from V and 4 bases from J, the gap between germline ends came to 15 bases. The length of the CDR3 is 13 residues. The CDR3 bases are TGTGCTAGCCAAGGGCAAATCAGCACTGAAGCTTTCTTT. Amino acid sequence: CASQGQISTEAFF.

This clone was observed once. CDR3 nucleotides: TGTGCCAGCAGCCAAGCCGGGCTGGAGACCCAGTACTTC. Translating gives CASSQAGLETQYF. The chain is built from TRBV14 and TRBJ2-5; no firm D call. Trimming pared 1 base from V and 5 bases from J, leaving 8 bases between. Germline values: CDR1 SGHDN, CDR2 FVKESK. This CDR3 spans 13 amino acids.

The genes are TRBV7-9 and TRBJ1-1; D gene unclear. The CDR3 loop spans 14 amino acids. Trimming removed 3 bases at V and 5 bases at J, with 13 bases between. The germline V gene encodes CDR1 SEHNR and CDR2 FQNEAQ (reference sequence). CDR3: CASSFRGVETEAFF. The CDR3 DNA follows: TGTGCCAGCAGCTTTCGGGGTGTAGAAACTGAAGCTTTCTTT.

This clone was seen only a few times. The chain combines TRBV19 with TRBJ2-2, with D possibly TRBD2 on 5 matching bases. CDR1 and CDR2 (germline): LNHDA, SQIVND (reference sequence). The CDR3 runs to 12 residues. V was clipped by 10 bases and J by 7 bases, with 13 bases between them. CDR3 in DNA: TGTGCCACGGGCGGGTTCGTCGGGGAGCTGTTTTTT. It translates to CATGGFVGELFF.

The V gene is TRBV11-2, the J gene TRBJ2-1, with 9 nucleotides matching TRBD2. There are 16 residues in the CDR3. Germline-derived CDR1 and CDR2 are SGHAT and FQNNGV. The junction had 12 bases not matched to a gene; V was cut back by 4 bases and J by 8 bases. This CDR3 is CASSSFLAGGLYEQFF. The CDR3 DNA is TGTGCCAGCAGCTCCTTCTTGGCGGGGGGGCTGTATGAGCAGTTCTTC.

The chain links TRBV20-1 to TRBJ2-7; 7 bases are a match to TRBD2. The CDR3 consists of 11 residues. V lost 6 bases, J lost 5 bases, and 4 bases stayed unmatched. In germline, CDR1 is DFQATT, CDR2 SNEGSKA (reference sequence). CDR3 coding DNA: TGCAGTGCGCGACTAGCTCACGAGCAGTACGTC. Its protein is CSARLAHEQYV.

The J gene is TRBJ2-3, the V gene TRBV5-1; no clear D. This CDR3 has 13 residues. The V and J ends lost 0 bases and 4 bases respectively, with 6 bases between them. CDR1 and CDR2 (germline): SGHRS, YFSETQ. The chain's CDR3 is CASSLEGADTQYF. CDR3 in DNA: TGCGCCAGCAGCTTGGAAGGCGCAGATACGCAGTATTTT.

V gene TRBV14 combines with J gene TRBJ1-4; D is perhaps TRBD1 (5 bases). Germline CDR1 SGHDN, CDR2 FVKESK. V gave up 4 bases and J gave up 7 bases, with 10 bases separating them. The CDR3 covers 13 residues. Here the CDR3 reads CASSLLGGEKLFF. The CDR3 DNA sequence: TGTGCCAGCAGCCTTCTGGGGGGTGAAAAACTGTTTTTT.

This clone was counted only a few times. The chain is built from TRBV4-1 and TRBJ1-6; no clear D. V was clipped by 1 base and J by 7 bases, with 11 bases between them. Per the germline V gene, CDR1 is MGHRA and CDR2 is YSYEKL. There are 15 residues in the CDR3. The DNA of the CDR3 is TGCGCCAGCAGCCAAGCCTCAAATACGAATTCACCCCTCCACTTT. Amino acids: CASSQASNTNSPLHF.

CDR3 DNA: TGTGCCAGCACCACGGGATCTGGAAACACCATATATTTT. As protein: CASTTGSGNTIYF. The chain joins TRBV27 to TRBJ1-3; D not resolved. CDR1 MNHEY and CDR2 SMNVEV come from the germline V gene (reference sequence). CDR3 length: 13 residues. The germline V and J ends were trimmed by 7 bases and 1 base, with 8 bases remaining between them.

This rearrangement joins TRBV10-3 to TRBJ1-1; D not resolved. The CDR3 has 14 residues. Germline CDR1 and CDR2: ENHRY and SYGVKD. V shed 0 bases and J shed 1 base, with 6 bases lying between them. The CDR3 region is CAISESLGNTEAFF. The CDR3 DNA sequence: TGTGCCATCAGTGAGTCGCTCGGGAACACTGAAGCTTTCTTT.

This clone was detected only a few times. The chain employs TRBV28 and TRBJ1-6, with D possibly TRBD1 on 5 matching bases. Trimming shortened V by 8 bases and J by 9 bases, and 14 bases separated the two germline ends. Germline lookup yields CDR1 MDHEN and CDR2 SYDVKM. The CDR3 totals 13 residues. Here the CDR3 reads CASGRGTGSPLHF. CDR3 bases: TGTGCCAGCGGTAGGGGAACAGGTTCACCCCTCCACTTT.

CDR3 nucleotide sequence: TGTGCCAGCAGTGGAGGGCTTGGGGATACGCAGTATTTT. It encodes CASSGGLGDTQYF. The chain combines TRBV2 with TRBJ2-3; TRBD2 might be the D (5 bases). V shed 4 bases and J shed 6 bases, with 11 bases lying between them. The germline CDR1 and CDR2 sequences are SNHLY and FYNNEI. This CDR3 contains 13 residues.

The rearrangement uses TRBV6-1 and TRBJ1-5; D is perhaps TRBD1 (5 bases). This CDR3 is built from 17 residues. Trimming shortened V by 4 bases and J by 3 bases, and 19 bases separated the two germline ends. Germline CDR1 reads MNHNS; CDR2 reads SASEGT. The CDR3: CASSATWTTPLNQPQHF. The CDR3 DNA sequence: TGTGCCAGCAGTGCTACTTGGACAACACCGCTCAATCAGCCCCAGCATTTT.

V gene TRBV5-6 combines with J gene TRBJ1-4; D ambiguous. V was trimmed by 0 bases and J by 4 bases, leaving 7 bases between them. The CDR3 contains 14 residues. Per germline, CDR1 SGHDT and CDR2 YYEEEE. The chain's CDR3 is CASSLGRRNEKLFF. The CDR3 DNA reads as TGTGCCAGCAGCTTGGGACGGCGTAATGAAAAACTGTTTTTT.

The chain uses TRBV18 and TRBJ1-1; 8 nucleotides align to TRBD1. The CDR3 consists of 14 residues. V shed 10 bases, J shed 2 bases, and the junction held 9 bases outside the gene matches. Germline lookup yields CDR1 KGHSH and CDR2 LQKENI. CDR3 nucleotide sequence: TGTGCCAACGCCCAGGGGGCTGGAAACACTGAAGCTTTCTTT. It encodes CANAQGAGNTEAFF.